The 19 T cell receptor beta chains below were found in one sample sequenced in a study of blood T cell repertoires in COVID-19. Assay: immunoSEQ multiplex PCR; the TCRdb copy retains only in-frame clones and omits some. The table lists fewer than 150,000 clones, approximately 80% of them singletons. Sequencing input: peripheral blood. The receptor set was obtained from a man at least 80 years old with acute or convalescent COVID-19.

This clone was detected only a few times. This sequence joins TRBV19 and TRBJ1-1, with 7 bases identical to TRBD1. V lost 5 bases to trimming and J lost 1 base; unmatched junction nucleotides: 7. The CDR3 is made up of 15 amino acids. CDR1 LNHDA and CDR2 SQIVND come from the germline V gene (reference sequence). CDR3 region: CASSLRGNGNTEAFF. The DNA of the CDR3 is TGTGCCAGTAGTCTCAGGGGGAACGGGAACACTGAAGCTTTCTTT.

The chain couples TRBV2 to TRBJ2-7; TRBD1 matches at 7 bases. The V gene end was trimmed by 1 base and the J gene end by 3 bases; junction bases not matched to a gene: 6. This CDR3 has 15 amino acids. Germline assignment: CDR1 SNHLY and CDR2 FYNNEI. CDR3 DNA sequence: TGTGCCAGCAGTGAAGTCCCGGGACAGAACTACGAGCAGTACTTC. Translation gives CASSEVPGQNYEQYF.

V is TRBV7-3 and J is TRBJ2-1, with TRBD2 matching 7 bases. The CDR3 consists of 14 residues. Germline loops: CDR1 SGHTA, CDR2 FQGTGA. Trimming took 5 bases from V and 2 from J; bases not matched to a gene: 3. CDR3 DNA: TGTGCCAGCAGCCCCGGACTAGCCTACAATGAGCAGTTCTTC. Translated, it gives CASSPGLAYNEQFF.

V and J are TRBV6-2 or TRBV6-3 and TRBJ1-6, with 7 bases identical to TRBD1. The CDR3 extends over 16 amino acids. Germline assignment: CDR1 MNHEY and CDR2 SVGEGT. V was clipped by 4 bases and J by 0 bases; unmatched bases: 3. The CDR3 nucleotides are TGTGCCAGCAGTTCCCAGGGGGGCTCCTATAATTCACCCCTCCACTTT. It encodes CASSSQGGSYNSPLHF.

CDR3 sequence: CASSLFAGTDTQYF. CDR3 in DNA: TGCGCCAGCAGCTTGTTTGCGGGCACAGATACGCAGTATTTT. The chain has TRBV5-1 and TRBJ2-3; no clear D. Germline V CDR1 and CDR2: SGHRS, YFSETQ. V gave up 1 base and J gave up 1 base, with 7 bases separating them. CDR3 size: 14 residues.

The gene calls are TRBV11-2 and TRBJ2-5; 14 bases line up with TRBD2. The CDR3 sequence is 16 residues long. V lost 4 bases, J lost 2 bases, and 3 bases stayed unmatched. Germline CDR1 reads SGHAT; CDR2 reads FQNNGV. As DNA, the CDR3 is TGTGCCAGCAGCTCAAGACTAGCGGGGGGGCAAGAGACCCAGTACTTC. Protein product: CASSSRLAGGQETQYF.

The CDR3 is CASSIGQGARNTEAFF. The CDR3 DNA reads TGTGCCAGTAGTATCGGACAGGGGGCAAGAAACACTGAAGCTTTCTTT. The J gene is TRBJ1-1, the V gene TRBV19; 11 bases align to TRBD1. The germline V gene has CDR1 LNHDA and CDR2 SQIVND (reference sequence). CDR3 size: 16 residues. J was trimmed by 2 bases and V by 3 bases; bases with no gene match: 5. Based on the CDR3 plus reference TRBV19 and TRBJ1-1, the full variable domain is DGGITQSPKYLFRKEGQNVTLSCEQNLNHDAMYWYRQDPGQGLRLIYYSQIVNDFQKGDIAEGYSVSREKKESFPLTVTSAQKNPTAFYLCASSIGQGARNTEAFFGQGTRLTVV.

Only a few counts were recorded for this clone. The V and J genes are TRBV5-1 and TRBJ2-1, with D perhaps matching TRBD1 (5 bases). This CDR3 is 14 amino acids long. Germline V gives CDR1 SGHRS, CDR2 YFSETQ. Trimming cost V 0 bases and J 2 bases, with 6 bases left between them. The CDR3 region is CASSLEGTYNEQFF. The CDR3 DNA sequence: TGCGCCAGCAGCTTGGAGGGGACCTACAATGAGCAGTTCTTC.

This clone was detected once. This chain joins TRBV28 and TRBJ1-4; tentative D call: TRBD1 (6 bases). CDR1 is MDHEN, CDR2 SYDVKM, per germline. The V end lost 4 bases, the J end lost 3 bases, and 9 bases lay between the germline ends. This CDR3 region has 14 residues. The CDR3 coding sequence is TGTGCCAGCAGTTGGGGACATGCTAATGAAAAACTGTTTTTT. Its protein is CASSWGHANEKLFF.

The chain recombines TRBV5-6 with TRBJ2-3, with 10 bases aligning to TRBD2. Trimming cost V 2 bases and J 8 bases; bases outside gene matches: 8. Germline CDR1 reads SGHDT; CDR2 reads YYEEEE. The CDR3 loop spans 15 amino acids. CDR3 in amino acids: CASSFASGGVGTQYF. The DNA for the CDR3 is TGTGCCAGCAGCTTTGCTAGCGGGGGCGTGGGTACGCAGTATTTT.

J is TRBJ2-7 and V is TRBV1; the D call TRBD1 from the table was never checked on the DNA. TRBV1 is a pseudogene locus. The CDR3 consists of 15 residues. The CDR3 DNA is TGCACCAGCAGCCAATCCGACAGAAAGCTCTACGAGCAGTACTTC. This translates into CTSSQSDRKLYEQYF.

This chain connects TRBV9 to TRBJ2-6; 9 bases align to TRBD1. Trimming cost V 0 bases and J 0 bases; bases outside gene matches: 4. Germline V gene data show CDR1 as SGDLS and CDR2 as YYNGEE. The CDR3 is made up of 18 amino acids. The CDR3 reads CASSVGGTGSSGANVLTF. CDR3 coding DNA: TGTGCCAGCAGCGTAGGAGGGACAGGGTCCTCTGGGGCCAACGTCCTGACTTTC. The variable domain in full, completed from reference TRBV9 and TRBJ2-6, reads DSGVTQTPKHLITATGQRVTLRCSPRSGDLSVYWYQQSLDQGLQFLIQYYNGEERAKGNILERFSAQQFPDLHSELNLSSLELGDSALYFCASSVGGTGSSGANVLTFGAGSRLTVL.

The CDR3 region has the DNA TGTGCCAGCTCACGTAGGAACCGGGGCACAGATACGCAGTATTTT. Its translation: CASSRRNRGTDTQYF. This chain links TRBV18 with TRBJ2-3; D remains ambiguous. CDR1 is KGHSH, CDR2 LQKENI, per germline. Trimming took off 4 bases at V and 1 base at J, with 12 bases between the two ends. The CDR3 spans 15 residues.

The chain is built from TRBV4-2 and TRBJ2-2; D is unresolved. The CDR3 is made up of 15 amino acids. V lost 0 bases and J 4 bases, leaving 9 bases between the germline ends. Germline CDR1 reads LGHNA; CDR2 reads YNFKEQ. The DNA of the CDR3 is TGTGCCAGCAGCCAAGACCCCAGGATCACCGGGGAGCTGTTTTTT. Amino acid sequence: CASSQDPRITGELFF.

V usage is TRBV10-3 and J usage is TRBJ2-2; tentative D call: TRBD2 (5 bases). In germline, CDR1 is ENHRY, CDR2 SYGVKD. Deletions cut 4 bases from V and 4 bases from J, with 7 bases between. The CDR3 loop spans 13 amino acids. The CDR3 protein is CAISGGSTGELFF. CDR3 coding DNA: TGTGCCATCAGTGGAGGGTCCACCGGGGAGCTGTTTTTT.

V is TRBV2 and J is TRBJ2-5; the D gene is possibly TRBD1 (6 bases). The CDR3 is 13 residues long. Trimming cost V 7 bases and J 2 bases, with 11 bases left between them. Germline lookup yields CDR1 SNHLY and CDR2 FYNNEI. This CDR3 is CASIRTEQETQYF. The CDR3 DNA reads as TGTGCCAGCATTCGGACAGAACAAGAGACCCAGTACTTC.

The J gene is TRBJ1-3, the V gene TRBV5-1; D gene unclear. V was trimmed by 1 base and J by 3 bases, leaving 8 bases between them. This CDR3 region has 14 residues. The germline V gene encodes CDR1 SGHRS and CDR2 YFSETQ. CDR3 nucleotide sequence: TGCGCCAGCAGCTTGAGCGTGGGTGGAAACACCATATATTTT. This codes for CASSLSVGGNTIYF.

The J gene is TRBJ2-3, the V gene TRBV24-1; D gene unclear. V lost 1 base and J 0 bases, leaving 7 bases between the germline ends. The germline gives CDR1 KGHDR, CDR2 SFDVKD. There are 15 residues in the CDR3. The CDR3 DNA follows: TGTGCCACCAGTGATTTAGGAGAAAGCACAGATACGCAGTATTTT. Translating gives CATSDLGESTDTQYF.

V and J are TRBV4-2 and TRBJ2-1, with D perhaps TRBD2 (6 bases). Per germline, CDR1 LGHNA and CDR2 YNFKEQ. V lost 3 bases, J lost 3 bases, and 15 bases lay in between. This CDR3 has 16 amino acids. CDR3 loop: CASSQAGLGDYNEQFF. CDR3 coding DNA: TGTGCCAGCAGCCAGGCGGGGCTTGGAGACTACAATGAGCAGTTCTTC.